This passage covers 21 T cell receptor beta chains from one sample sequenced in a study of CD8+ T cells in alopecia areata. Extraction and reverse transcription of RNA yielded cDNA as the sequencing template. Sequenced by immunoSEQ multiplex PCR; TCRdb stores in-frame clones only, minus some. Here the sample spans some 100,000 clones, just under 60% being singletons. Treatment meaning: oral pan-JAK inhibitor, 5-10 mg twice daily. This sample comprised CD8+ T cells sorted from blood, obtained at approximately week 60, from a patient treated with tofacitinib. Receptors were obtained from a human donor with alopecia areata.

This clone is termed hyperexpanded (1% or more). The V call is TRBV7-3, the J call TRBJ1-1, with D tentatively TRBD1 (6 bases). CDR3 size: 14 residues. V lost 5 bases to trimming and J lost 1 base, with 11 bases between them. In germline, CDR1 is SGHTA, CDR2 FQGTGA. The CDR3 bases are TGTGCCAGCAGCGATGGACAGAAGAACACTGAAGCTTTCTTT. Amino acids: CASSDGQKNTEAFF.

There are a few counts of this clone. This chain connects TRBV30 to TRBJ2-1; 8 positions agree with TRBD2. V trimming: 0 bases; J trimming: 5 bases; junction bases outside the gene matches: 12. CDR3 size: 17 residues. Per germline, CDR1 GTSNPN and CDR2 SVGIG (reference sequence). This CDR3 reads CAWSVSVGGALDNEQFF. The CDR3 nucleotides are TGTGCCTGGAGTGTTTCGGTCGGGGGGGCCTTGGACAATGAGCAGTTCTTC.

This clone has more than one count but fewer than ten. V and J are TRBV27 and TRBJ2-1, with D perhaps matching TRBD1 or TRBD2 (7 bases each). V lost 6 bases to trimming and J lost 8 bases, with 17 bases between them. Per the germline V gene, CDR1 is MNHEY and CDR2 is SMNVEV (reference sequence). This CDR3 is built from 14 residues. In DNA form, the CDR3 reads TGTGCCAGCAGCCTCACCTCAGGGGGGGATGAGCAGTTCTTC. Translating gives CASSLTSGGDEQFF.

This rearrangement joins TRBV7-6 to TRBJ1-4; 11 nucleotides align to TRBD1. J gave up 8 bases and V 1 base, and 6 bases lay outside the gene matches. This CDR3 comprises 16 residues. The germline gives CDR1 SGHVS, CDR2 FNYEAQ. CDR3 in amino acids: CASSLDGTGGSEKLFF. The CDR3 nucleotides are TGTGCCAGCAGCTTAGATGGGACAGGGGGGAGCGAAAAACTGTTTTTT. Supplemented by reference TRBV7-6 and TRBJ1-4, the full variable domain reads GAGVSQSPRYKVTKRGQDVALRCDPISGHVSLYWYRQALGQGPEFLTYFNYEAQQDKSGLPNDRFSAERPEGSISTLTIQRTEQRDSAMYRCASSLDGTGGSEKLFFGSGTQLSVL.

The table lists this clone with a few counts. V is TRBV29-1 and J is TRBJ1-4; tentatively, D is TRBD1 (6 bases). The CDR3 covers 15 residues. V was pared by 6 bases and J by 6 bases, with 20 bases between. The germline gives CDR1 SQVTM, CDR2 ANQGSEA. The CDR3 DNA reads TGCAGCGTCTACCTTGGTGAGGGGGAGGATGAAAAACTGTTTTTT. It yields the protein CSVYLGEGEDEKLFF.

This clone was detected only once. The gene calls are TRBV7-8 and TRBJ1-5; D call uncertain. V lost 1 base to trimming and J lost 3 bases, with 10 bases between them. The V gene's germline CDR1 is SGHVS and CDR2 FQNEAQ. CDR3 size: 15 residues. The CDR3, as DNA: TGTGCCAGCAGCTTAGGGACGGTGGACAATCAGCCCCAGCATTTT. Its protein product is CASSLGTVDNQPQHF.

The chain has TRBV13 and TRBJ2-5; TRBD2 matches at 7 bases. In germline, CDR1 is PRHDT, CDR2 FYEKMQ (reference sequence). V shed 0 bases, J shed 2 bases, and the junction held 3 bases outside the gene matches. The CDR3 is 15 amino acids. The CDR3 protein is CASSLGPGGQETQYF. DNA for the CDR3: TGTGCCAGCAGCTTAGGACCGGGAGGACAAGAGACCCAGTACTTC.

This sequence joins TRBV25-1 and TRBJ2-1; 7 bases are a match to TRBD1. Trimming took 5 bases from V and 8 from J; bases not matched to a gene: 12. CDR1 MGHDK and CDR2 SYGVNS come from the germline V gene. The CDR3 sequence is 15 residues long. In nucleotides, the CDR3 is TGTGCCAGCAGTCAGGGTCCACAGGGGTTCGATGAGCAGTTCTTC. Amino acid sequence: CASSQGPQGFDEQFF.

The chain employs TRBV15 and TRBJ1-2; 7 bases are a match to TRBD1. Germline CDR1 reads LNHNV; CDR2 reads YYDKDF (reference sequence). The CDR3 loop spans 16 amino acids. V gave up 3 bases and J gave up 5 bases; unmatched junction bases: 12. Here the CDR3 reads CATSSFPRGDRYGYTF. The DNA for the CDR3 is TGTGCCACCAGCAGTTTCCCCAGGGGGGATCGATATGGCTACACCTTC.

The gene calls are TRBV2 and TRBJ1-5; possible D gene TRBD1, 5 bases. The CDR3 covers 15 residues. The V end was cut by 3 bases, the J end by 3 bases, with 12 bases between. Per germline, CDR1 SNHLY and CDR2 FYNNEI. CDR3 nucleotide sequence: TGTGCCAGCAGTGAGGCCAGGGTGAACAATCAGCCCCAGCATTTT. It yields the protein CASSEARVNNQPQHF.

The chain has TRBV30 and TRBJ2-3; tentative D call: TRBD1 (5 bases). Trimming took off 2 bases at V and 3 bases at J, with 12 bases between the two ends. There are 14 residues in the CDR3. From germline, CDR1 is GTSNPN and CDR2 SVGIG (reference sequence). DNA for the CDR3: TGTGCCTGGAGTCTTTTAGGGGCAACAGATACGCAGTATTTT. Encoded protein: CAWSLLGATDTQYF.

V usage is TRBV5-1 and J usage is TRBJ2-7; D unresolved. There are 12 residues in the CDR3. The germline V gene encodes CDR1 SGHRS and CDR2 YFSETQ. V was pared by 4 bases and J by 2 bases, with 7 bases between. For the CDR3, the DNA is TGCGCCAGCAGCCCGGGCGCCTACGAGCAGTACTTC. It translates to CASSPGAYEQYF.

The rearrangement joins TRBV27 to TRBJ2-1, with D perhaps matching TRBD1 (5 bases). Trimming cost V 3 bases and J 9 bases, with 12 bases left between them. CDR3 length: 13 residues. Germline V gene data show CDR1 as MNHEY and CDR2 as SMNVEV (reference sequence). The DNA of the CDR3 is TGTGCCAGCAGTTTTCAGGGTACCGGTGAGCAGTTCTTC. Translated: CASSFQGTGEQFF.

V and J are TRBV29-1 and TRBJ2-1; no firm D call. Germline CDR1 SQVTM, CDR2 ANQGSEA. The CDR3 has 14 amino acids. Trimming left V 0 bases short and J 7 bases short, with 13 bases between. As DNA, the CDR3 is TGCAGCGTTGAAGAGGGGATTCACGGGAATGAGCAGTTCTTC. Amino acid sequence: CSVEEGIHGNEQFF.

This clone is a singleton in its sample. This chain connects TRBV29-1 to TRBJ1-2; D is unresolved. CDR1 and CDR2 from the germline V gene are SQVTM and ANQGSEA. Trimming stripped 6 bases from V and 12 bases from J, with 14 bases between. This CDR3 region has 10 residues. CDR3 loop: CSVGEQGNTF. The CDR3 DNA sequence: TGCAGCGTCGGGGAGCAAGGGAACACCTTC.

This chain connects TRBV6-1 to TRBJ1-2, with D unresolved. V was shortened by 2 bases and J by 4 bases, with 11 bases between the two germline ends. The CDR3 is 14 residues long. Germline values: CDR1 MNHNS, CDR2 SASEGT. As DNA, the CDR3 is TGTGCCAGCAGTGAAATGGGGTTCGGCTATGGCTACACCTTC. Amino acids: CASSEMGFGYGYTF.

This clone was recorded once. V gene TRBV30 combines with J gene TRBJ1-4; D is ambiguous. V was trimmed by 1 base and J by 12 bases, leaving 9 bases between them. The CDR3 runs 11 residues. Germline CDR1 GTSNPN, CDR2 SVGIG (reference sequence). CDR3 DNA sequence: TGTGCCTGGAGTGCAGGCCTGGAACTGTTTTTT. This codes for CAWSAGLELFF.

This clone turned up a few times. The J gene is TRBJ1-1, the V gene TRBV13; 10 nucleotides align to TRBD1. CDR3 length equals 15 residues. Losses at the gene ends were 5 bases for V and 4 bases for J; bases not matched to a gene: 7. The germline V gene encodes CDR1 PRHDT and CDR2 FYEKMQ (reference sequence). This CDR3 is CASSTRTGGGTEAFF. Written as DNA, the CDR3 is TGTGCCAGCAGCACCCGGACAGGGGGAGGCACTGAAGCTTTCTTT.

This sequence joins TRBV9 and TRBJ1-1, with D tentatively TRBD1 (5 bases). Looked up from germline, CDR1 is SGDLS and CDR2 is YYNGEE. CDR3 length: 16 amino acids. V shed 3 bases and J shed 0 bases, with 15 bases lying between them. In DNA form, the CDR3 reads TGTGCCAGCAGCGCCCCCGGCGGAGGGGTGAACACTGAAGCTTTCTTT. This codes for CASSAPGGGVNTEAFF.

This rearrangement joins TRBV4-1 to TRBJ2-1; D is undetermined. CDR3 length: 11 amino acids. CDR1 is MGHRA, CDR2 YSYEKL, per germline. The V gene lost 3 bases and the J gene lost 6 bases, with 3 bases spanning the gap. The CDR3 is CASSHRNEQFF. CDR3 DNA sequence: TGCGCCAGCAGCCACCGCAATGAGCAGTTCTTC.

The rearrangement links TRBV2 to TRBJ1-1; D remains unclear. V lost 9 bases to trimming and J lost 1 base, with 12 bases between them. The CDR3 has 13 residues. Per the germline V gene, CDR1 is SNHLY and CDR2 is FYNNEI. The CDR3, as DNA: TGTGCCAGGACGGGATCAACGAACACTGAAGCTTTCTTT. Its translation: CARTGSTNTEAFF. The entire variable domain, with the rest obtained from reference TRBV2 and TRBJ1-1, is as follows: EPEVTQTPSHQVTQMGQEVILRCVPISNHLYFYWYRQILGQKVEFLVSFYNNEISEKSEIFDDQFSVERPDGSNFTLKIRSTKLEDSAMYFCARTGSTNTEAFFGQGTRLTVV.